Below are 6 T cell receptor beta chains sequenced from a single sample in a study of spatial heterogeneity in lung cancer. TCRdb independently ran MiXCR on the 5' RACE reads; one entry per CDR3 protein. The sample comprises around 6,000 distinct CDR3 sequences, roughly 17% of which are singletons, and about 15% rests with the top ten. Time point defined: sample taken at primary tumor resection. The antigens of these receptors remain unknown. Study-level results: Tumoral mutation counts were tracked by counts of expanded intratumoral alpha and beta TCRs.

Sequencing was performed on lung tumor tissue, taken at surgery. These receptor sequences come from a male donor with early-stage non-small cell lung cancer.

This clonotype has only a few counts. The CDR3 bases are TGCGCCAGCAGCTTGGCCGGTCAGGGGGCGAAGGTTTACGAGCAGTACTTC. This gives the protein CASSLAGQGAKVYEQYF. The chain joins TRBV5-1 to TRBJ2-7; TRBD1 agrees at 8 bases. This CDR3 comprises 17 residues. CDR1 is SGHRS and CDR2 is YFSETQ in the germline V gene. Unmatched junction bases numbered 12, after V lost 0 bases and J lost 4 bases.

The chain links TRBV27 to TRBJ2-5; D gene ambiguous. The V end lost 5 bases, the J end lost 2 bases, and 15 bases lay between the germline ends. Germline V lookup: CDR1 MNHEY, CDR2 SMNVEV (reference sequence). This CDR3 contains 15 residues. The CDR3 DNA is TGTGCCAGCAGTCCCCGGTCTGCGTATCAAGAGACCCAGTACTTC. Protein sequence: CASSPRSAYQETQYF.

This clonotype is labeled medium-sized. This chain joins TRBV5-1 and TRBJ2-2, with D possibly being TRBD1 or TRBD2 (5 bases each). The germline CDR1 and CDR2 sequences are SGHRS and YFSETQ. The CDR3 totals 17 residues. Trimming removed 0 bases from V and 5 bases from J, with 17 bases in between. In nucleotides, the CDR3 is TGCGCCAGCAGCTTGGGGCTAGGGACCGGGGCGACCGGGGAGCTGTTTTTT. Protein product: CASSLGLGTGATGELFF.

In its sample, this clonotype ranks as medium-sized. V is TRBV27 and J is TRBJ1-2; no clear D. Trimming took off 7 bases at V and 7 bases at J, with 10 bases between the two ends. The CDR3 is made up of 11 amino acids. Germline loops: CDR1 MNHEY, CDR2 SMNVEV (reference sequence). This CDR3 is CASKKEGGYTF. In nucleotides, the CDR3 is TGTGCCAGCAAGAAGGAAGGTGGCTACACCTTC.

This clonotype was detected ten times or more. The V gene is TRBV27, the J gene TRBJ2-7, with 11 bases identical to TRBD2. Per the germline V gene, CDR1 is MNHEY and CDR2 is SMNVEV (reference sequence). The CDR3 is 20 amino acids. The trim removed 5 bases at V and 0 bases at J, leaving 18 bases unmatched. The CDR3 spells CASSLKNSGTSGESSYEQYF. The CDR3 nucleotides read TGTGCCAGCAGTCTGAAGAATTCCGGGACTAGCGGAGAGAGCTCCTACGAGCAGTACTTC.

Many counts were recorded for this clonotype. The J gene is TRBJ2-7, the V gene TRBV7-2; 12 bases line up with TRBD2. V gave up 3 bases and J gave up 3 bases; unmatched junction bases: 0. The CDR3 sequence is 14 residues long. Looked up from germline, CDR1 is SGHTA and CDR2 is FQGNSA. The CDR3 here is CASSLTSGGYEQYF. The CDR3 DNA reads TGTGCCAGCAGCTTGACTAGCGGGGGCTACGAGCAGTACTTC.